The next 20 T cell receptor beta chains were all read from a single sample in a study of shared clonotypes between healthy human individuals. Here immunoSEQ multiplex PCR was the method, and the copy in TCRdb shows in-frame clones only, minus some. The sample lists millions of clones, just over 90% occurring once. The sequencing input was naive CD4+ T cells from PBMCs. Subset described: CD45RA+ positively selected. These receptors all stem from a man between 18 and 29 years old in good health. Some clones in this sample may be carry-over from other donors' samples.

The V and J genes are TRBV7-9 and TRBJ1-5; D might be TRBD1 (5 bases). V lost 1 base and J lost 7, with 14 bases in between. CDR3 length: 15 residues. The germline V gene has CDR1 SEHNR and CDR2 FQNEAQ (reference sequence). In DNA, the CDR3 is TGTGCCAGCAGCTTAGGTACGGGGGATGGACAGCCCCAGCATTTT. It yields the protein CASSLGTGDGQPQHF.

This sequence joins TRBV28 and TRBJ1-4; possible D gene TRBD1, 5 bases. The CDR3 runs 15 residues. The V end was cut by 3 bases, the J end by 0 bases, with 8 bases between. CDR1 is MDHEN, CDR2 SYDVKM, per germline. CDR3 coding DNA: TGTGCCAGCAGTTTGGGACTTGCAACTAATGAAAAACTGTTTTTT. This encodes CASSLGLATNEKLFF.

This chain links TRBV11-3 with TRBJ2-1, with D maybe TRBD2 (5 bases). This CDR3 comprises 15 residues. CDR1 and CDR2 from the germline V gene are SGHNT and YENEEA. V shed 2 bases and J shed 8 bases, with 16 bases lying between them. The CDR3 region is CASSLSGTLEDEQFF. Here the CDR3 DNA reads TGTGCCAGCAGCTTAAGCGGCACCCTTGAGGATGAGCAGTTCTTC.

V and J are TRBV19 and TRBJ2-3, with D possibly being TRBD2 (6 bases). Germline values: CDR1 LNHDA, CDR2 SQIVND (reference sequence). The CDR3 contains 15 residues. Trimming pared 3 bases from V and 2 bases from J, leaving 12 bases between. The CDR3 nucleotides are TGTGCCAGTAGTATTGTACTAGCCCCCACAGATACGCAGTATTTT. Its protein is CASSIVLAPTDTQYF.

This clone appeared a few times. J is TRBJ1-4 and V is TRBV7-9; D is unresolved. This CDR3 contains 13 residues. Trimming left V 1 base short and J 11 bases short, with 11 bases between. Germline CDR1 reads SEHNR; CDR2 reads FQNEAQ (reference sequence). The CDR3: CASSLDPKRKLFF. The CDR3 nucleotides are TGTGCCAGCAGCTTAGATCCGAAGAGGAAACTGTTTTTT.

This clone was observed once. The CDR3 bases are TGTGCCATCAGTGAGTCTGAGGGGGCCCCCAAGTACTTC. Translation gives CAISESEGAPKYF. V gene TRBV10-3 combines with J gene TRBJ2-5, with 7 bases matching TRBD1. The CDR3 runs to 13 residues. V was clipped by 0 bases and J by 12 bases; unmatched bases: 7. Germline CDR1 reads ENHRY; CDR2 reads SYGVKD.

The genes are TRBV4-1 and TRBJ2-7; D remains ambiguous. The CDR3 loop spans 13 amino acids. Germline V CDR1 and CDR2: MGHRA, YSYEKL. Between the trimmed V and J ends, which lost 5 bases and 6 bases, there was a span of 14 bases. The CDR3 bases are TGCGCCAGCAGCAGGGAAGGTTTTGGCGAGCAGTACTTC. It yields the protein CASSREGFGEQYF.

The chain links TRBV7-3 to TRBJ2-2, with unresolved D. The germline gives CDR1 SGHTA, CDR2 FQGTGA. The CDR3 contains 13 residues. Trimming cost V 4 bases and J 6 bases, with 9 bases left between them. The CDR3, as DNA: TGTGCCAGCAGCTACTACAAGGCCGGGGAGCTGTTTTTT. It encodes CASSYYKAGELFF.

The chain joins TRBV4-1 to TRBJ2-6, with D perhaps TRBD1 (5 bases). CDR3 size: 18 residues. Germline V gene sequence: CDR1 MGHRA, CDR2 YSYEKL. Trimming cost V 3 bases and J 2 bases, with 17 bases left between them. CDR3 in DNA: TGCGCCAGCAGCCAGCCCGGGCCAGGGCTCCCTGGGGCCAACGTCCTGACTTTC. Its protein is CASSQPGPGLPGANVLTF.

The chain recombines TRBV7-9 with TRBJ2-1; 7 bases are a match to TRBD2. Unmatched junction bases numbered 10, after V lost 5 bases and J lost 6 bases. The germline gives CDR1 SEHNR, CDR2 FQNEAQ (reference sequence). The CDR3 is 15 amino acids. The CDR3 region is CASSVRREGLNEQFF. CDR3 nucleotides: TGTGCCAGCAGCGTGAGGAGGGAGGGCCTCAATGAGCAGTTCTTC.

The genes are TRBV14 and TRBJ2-2; no reliable D call. The CDR3 length is 13 residues. The germline V and J ends were trimmed by 5 bases and 5 bases, with 9 bases remaining between them. Germline V gene sequence: CDR1 SGHDN, CDR2 FVKESK. CDR3 in DNA: TGTGCCAGCAGCTCCGTCTGGACCGGGGAGCTGTTTTTT. This encodes CASSSVWTGELFF.

Comment on this clone: The identical CDR3 is also encoded by other nucleotide sequences in the sample. The V and J genes are TRBV11-2 and TRBJ2-1; tentative D call: TRBD1 (5 bases). CDR1 is SGHAT and CDR2 is FQNNGV in the germline V gene. The V end lost 3 bases, the J end lost 0 bases, and 9 bases lay between the germline ends. This CDR3 has 15 residues. CDR3 residues: CASSLSGASYNEQFF. CDR3 DNA: TGTGCCAGCAGCTTGAGTGGGGCCTCCTACAATGAGCAGTTCTTC.

The rearrangement uses TRBV5-8 and TRBJ1-5; D is unclear. Per the germline V gene, CDR1 is SGHTS and CDR2 is YDEGEE. The CDR3 runs 14 residues. Trimming shortened V by 6 bases and J by 0 bases, and 10 bases separated the two germline ends. CDR3 loop: CASIPRNSNQPQHF. The CDR3 region has the DNA TGTGCCAGCATTCCACGGAATAGCAATCAGCCCCAGCATTTT.

In nucleotides, the CDR3 is TGTGCCATCAGTCGACAGTCCTCCTACGAGCAGTACTTC. It is translated as CAISRQSSYEQYF. J is TRBJ2-7 and V is TRBV10-3; perhaps TRBD1 as D (5 bases). Between the trimmed V and J ends, which lost 5 bases and 0 bases, there was a span of 8 bases. Germline CDR1 ENHRY, CDR2 SYGVKD. The CDR3 totals 13 residues.

This clone was counted a single time. The chain has TRBV5-4 and TRBJ1-2; TRBD1 is a possible D gene (6 bases). The V end lost 4 bases, the J end lost 3 bases, and 10 bases lay between the germline ends. Germline CDR1 and CDR2: SGHNT and YYREEE (reference sequence). This CDR3 comprises 13 residues. The CDR3 sequence: CASSVDSDYGYTF. The DNA of the CDR3 is TGTGCCAGCAGCGTGGACAGTGACTATGGCTACACCTTC.

This clone came up once. This chain connects TRBV19 to TRBJ1-5; 9 nucleotides match TRBD1. The germline V gene encodes CDR1 LNHDA and CDR2 SQIVND (reference sequence). This CDR3 contains 15 residues. V shed 3 bases and J 4 bases; nucleotides not matched to a gene: 4. The CDR3 sequence: CASSIRTGVNQPQHF. For the CDR3, the DNA is TGTGCCAGTAGTATCAGGACAGGGGTAAATCAGCCCCAGCATTTT.

In nucleotides, the CDR3 is TGTGCCAGCAGCACCTTGAGACAGGGGGACGCCGTAGCTTTCTTT. This gives the protein CASSTLRQGDAVAFF. The chain links TRBV21-1 to TRBJ1-1; the D segment call TRBD1 is taken from the table without a DNA check. TRBV21-1 is an annotated pseudogene. This CDR3 comprises 15 residues.

The V gene is TRBV7-2, the J gene TRBJ1-3; 9 bases are shared with TRBD1. After removal of 6 bases from V and 2 bases from J, the junction contained 5 bases not matched to a gene. Germline V lookup: CDR1 SGHTA, CDR2 FQGNSA. CDR3 length: 15 amino acids. The CDR3 DNA sequence: TGTGCCAGCAGTGTACAGGGGGCGCCTGGAAACACCATATATTTT. Translation gives CASSVQGAPGNTIYF. Variable domain in full (rest from reference TRBV7-2 and TRBJ1-3): GAGVSQSPSNKVTEKGKDVELRCDPISGHTALYWYRQSLGQGLEFLIYFQGNSAPDKSGLPSDRFSAERTGGSVSTLTIQRTQQEDSAVYLCASSVQGAPGNTIYFGEGSWLTVV.

This clone was observed once. The chain combines TRBV4-2 with TRBJ2-7; TRBD2 aligns across 11 bases. The V segment lost 1 base and the J segment 0 bases; nucleotides outside the gene matches: 2. The germline CDR1 and CDR2 sequences are LGHNA and YNFKEQ. The CDR3 has 16 residues. The CDR3 here is CASSQVGTSGSYEQYF. The CDR3 DNA sequence: TGTGCCAGCAGCCAAGTCGGGACTAGCGGCTCCTACGAGCAGTACTTC.

This chain connects TRBV5-1 to TRBJ1-1; D perhaps matches TRBD1 (6 bases). The CDR3 contains 14 residues. Trimming removed 7 bases at V and 4 bases at J, with 17 bases between. The germline CDR1 and CDR2 sequences are SGHRS and YFSETQ. CDR3 residues: CASEVGGGVTEAFF. As DNA, the CDR3 is TGCGCCAGCGAAGTTGGAGGGGGTGTCACTGAAGCTTTCTTT.